This record looks at one TCR beta chain sequence and its context. Antigen: not known. V dropped 1 base and J dropped 1; count of bases not matched to a gene: 7. This CDR3 has 18 residues. Per germline, CDR1 SEHNR and CDR2 FQNEAQ (reference sequence). Prior autoimmune disease or systemic immunosuppression barred patients. This record comes from a study of OX40 agonist ivuxolimab in advanced cancers. Broader study findings: Several nonresponders also turned out to have low normalized T-cell clonal expansion.

TCRdb keeps only in-frame clones here, not all; method: immunoSEQ multiplex PCR. The profile covers about 150,000 clones, with more than 85% appearing a single time and 0.9% to 1.2% taken by the ten largest. The TCR was taken from an adult with an advanced solid tumor such as melanoma, head and neck, liver or kidney cancer. The chain combines TRBV7-9 with TRBJ2-6, with 7 bases aligning to TRBD1. The input for sequencing was CD4+ or CD8+ T cells sorted from blood, taken in a trial of the OX40 agonist ivuxolimab. CDR3 DNA sequence: TGTGCCAGCAGCTTAGGAAGGGGGCCCTTTTCTGGGGCCAACGTCCTGACTTTC. Its translation: CASSLGRGPFSGANVLTF.